This record covers a single TCR beta chain. The antigen is not known. The study ran its PCR with 60 Vbeta and 13 Jbeta primers. This table comes from immunoSEQ multiplex PCR, and its TCRdb copy is limited to in-frame clones, with some not included. Among 100,000 to 150,000 clones listed, 80% were seen once. This record comes from a study of cytomegalovirus exposure and HLA in healthy donors. Notes on the study in general: Indistinguishable V segments, including TRBV6-2 and TRBV6-3, were excluded. Most TCR beta V segments were productive about 87% or about 30% of the time in an earlier analysis. As a later analysis showed, several of the most significant clusters appeared to be linked to common viral pathogens.

The J segment lost 5 bases and the V segment lost 5 bases, leaving 9 bases of the junction unmatched. Germline CDR1 reads SGHRS; CDR2 reads YFSETQ. The CDR3 has 15 amino acids. The sequence was obtained from a man aged 25 to 40 in good health and CMV-seronegative. The sequenced sample consisted of PBMCs. The rearrangement joins TRBV5-1 to TRBJ2-5; 10 bases match TRBD1. In DNA, the CDR3 is TGCGCCAGCAGGGAACCGGGACAGGGGATGGAGACCCAGTACTTC. Translation: CASREPGQGMETQYF.